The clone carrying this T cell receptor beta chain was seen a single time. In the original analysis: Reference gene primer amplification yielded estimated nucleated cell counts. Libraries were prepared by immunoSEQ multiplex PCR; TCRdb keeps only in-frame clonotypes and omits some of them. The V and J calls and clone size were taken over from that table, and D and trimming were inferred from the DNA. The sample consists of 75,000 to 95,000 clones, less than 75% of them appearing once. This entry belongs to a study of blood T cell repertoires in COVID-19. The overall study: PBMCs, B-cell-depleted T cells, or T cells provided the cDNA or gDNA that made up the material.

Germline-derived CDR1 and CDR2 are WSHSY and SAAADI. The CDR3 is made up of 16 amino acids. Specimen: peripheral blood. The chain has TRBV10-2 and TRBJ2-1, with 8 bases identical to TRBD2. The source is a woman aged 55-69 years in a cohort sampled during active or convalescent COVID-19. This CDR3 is CAPRQRGHISYNEQFF. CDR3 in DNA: TGCGCTCCACGGCAGCGGGGGCACATTTCCTACAATGAGCAGTTCTTC.